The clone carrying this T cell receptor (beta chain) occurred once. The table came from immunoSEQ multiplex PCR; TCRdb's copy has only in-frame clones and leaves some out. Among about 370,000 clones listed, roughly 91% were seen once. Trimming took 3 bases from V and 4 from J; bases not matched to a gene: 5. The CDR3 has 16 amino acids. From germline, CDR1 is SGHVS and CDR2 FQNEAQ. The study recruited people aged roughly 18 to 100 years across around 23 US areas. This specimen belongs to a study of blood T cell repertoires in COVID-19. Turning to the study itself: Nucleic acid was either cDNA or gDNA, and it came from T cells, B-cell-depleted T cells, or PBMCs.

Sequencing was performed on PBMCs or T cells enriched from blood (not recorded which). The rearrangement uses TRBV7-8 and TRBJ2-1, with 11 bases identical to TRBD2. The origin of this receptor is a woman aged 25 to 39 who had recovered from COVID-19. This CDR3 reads CASSFRGTSGYNEQFF. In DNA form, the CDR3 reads TGTGCCAGCAGCTTCCGAGGGACTAGCGGATACAATGAGCAGTTCTTC.